This T cell receptor beta chain came from a study of T cells in Graves' hyperthyroidism and ophthalmopathy. Overall study: Before treatment of any kind, peripheral blood was taken at initial diagnosis.

This clonotype has at least ten counts. Its antigen is as yet unknown. General observations from the study: In validation, the model predicted ophthalmopathy. These predictions came a median 6.5 months before onset.

Regions amplified from RNA transcripts were the TCR beta CDR3 regions. HTBI primers drove first-round RT-PCR of the TCR CDR3. TCRdb processed the multiplex PCR reads anew with MiXCR; each CDR3 protein has one entry. The sample lists fewer than 600,000 distinct CDR3 sequences, 11% to 15% occurring once. The V gene's germline CDR1 is MDHEN and CDR2 SYDVKM. The CDR3 sequence is 15 residues long. V lost 6 bases, J lost 2 bases, and 11 bases lay in between. Patients with uncontrolled infections, other autoimmune diseases, pregnancy or lactation were excluded. The sequenced material came from blood. The clonotype originates from a woman between 40 and 55 years old with Graves' hyperthyroidism. The chain couples TRBV28 to TRBJ2-6; D possibly corresponds to TRBD1 (5 bases). The CDR3, as DNA: TGTGCCAGCAGCCGAGGCAGGGCTGGGGCCAACGTCCTGACTTTC. Its translation is CASSRGRAGANVLTF.